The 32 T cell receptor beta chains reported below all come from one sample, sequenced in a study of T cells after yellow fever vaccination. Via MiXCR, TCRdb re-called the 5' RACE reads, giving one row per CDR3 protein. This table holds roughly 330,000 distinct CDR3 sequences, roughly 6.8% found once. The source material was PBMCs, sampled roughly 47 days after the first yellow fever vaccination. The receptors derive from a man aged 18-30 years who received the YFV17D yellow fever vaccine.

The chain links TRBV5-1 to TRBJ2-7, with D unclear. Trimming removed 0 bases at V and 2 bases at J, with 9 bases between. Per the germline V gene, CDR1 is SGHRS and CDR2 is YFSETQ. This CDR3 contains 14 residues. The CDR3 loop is CASSLEGNAYEQYF. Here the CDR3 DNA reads TGCGCCAGCAGCTTGGAAGGCAACGCCTACGAGCAGTACTTC.

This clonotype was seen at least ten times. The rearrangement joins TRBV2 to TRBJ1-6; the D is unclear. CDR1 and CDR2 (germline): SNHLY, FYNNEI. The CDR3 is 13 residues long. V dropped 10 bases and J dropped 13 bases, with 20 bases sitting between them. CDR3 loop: CAKGKPPQDPLHF. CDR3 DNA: TGTGCCAAGGGAAAGCCCCCCCAGGATCCCCTCCACTTT.

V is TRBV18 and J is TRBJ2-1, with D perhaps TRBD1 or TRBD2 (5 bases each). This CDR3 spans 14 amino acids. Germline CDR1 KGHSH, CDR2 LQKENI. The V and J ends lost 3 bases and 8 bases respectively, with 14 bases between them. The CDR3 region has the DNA TGTGCCAGCTCACCGTGGGGGTGGCAAGATGAGCAGTTCTTC. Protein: CASSPWGWQDEQFF.

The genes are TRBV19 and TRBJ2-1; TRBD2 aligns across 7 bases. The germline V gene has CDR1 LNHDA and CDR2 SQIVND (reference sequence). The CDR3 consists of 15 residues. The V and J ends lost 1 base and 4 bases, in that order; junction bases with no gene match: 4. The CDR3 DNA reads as TGTGCCAGTAGTATAGGTCTAGCGGCGTACAATGAGCAGTTCTTC. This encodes CASSIGLAAYNEQFF.

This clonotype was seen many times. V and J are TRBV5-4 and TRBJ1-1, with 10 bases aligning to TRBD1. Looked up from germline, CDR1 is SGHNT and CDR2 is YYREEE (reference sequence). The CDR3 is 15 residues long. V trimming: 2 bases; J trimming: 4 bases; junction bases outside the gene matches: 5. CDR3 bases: TGTGCCAGCAGCTTCTGGGACAGGGGAATCACTGAAGCTTTCTTT. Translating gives CASSFWDRGITEAFF.

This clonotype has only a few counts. The CDR3 loop reads CASGGTDYNEQFF. CDR3 in DNA: TGTGCCAGCGGCGGGACAGACTACAATGAGCAGTTCTTC. This chain connects TRBV7-3 to TRBJ2-1; maybe TRBD1 (7 bases). This CDR3 has 13 residues. The ends were cut back, 8 bases at V and 3 bases at J, with 11 bases in the middle. CDR1 and CDR2 (germline): SGHTA, FQGTGA.

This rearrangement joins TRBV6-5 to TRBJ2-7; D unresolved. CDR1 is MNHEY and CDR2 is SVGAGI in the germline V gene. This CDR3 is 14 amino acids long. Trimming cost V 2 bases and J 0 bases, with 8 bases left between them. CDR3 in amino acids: CASSYARSSYEQYF. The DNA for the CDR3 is TGTGCCAGCAGTTACGCCAGGTCCTCCTACGAGCAGTACTTC.

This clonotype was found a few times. CDR3 coding DNA: TGTGCCAGCGGAGCTTCGAACGAGCAGTACGTC. It translates to CASGASNEQYV. The V gene is TRBV6-2 or TRBV6-3, the J gene TRBJ2-7; no firm D call. The CDR3 totals 11 residues. From germline, CDR1 is MNHEY and CDR2 SVGEGT. V was clipped by 8 bases and J by 5 bases, with 10 bases between them.

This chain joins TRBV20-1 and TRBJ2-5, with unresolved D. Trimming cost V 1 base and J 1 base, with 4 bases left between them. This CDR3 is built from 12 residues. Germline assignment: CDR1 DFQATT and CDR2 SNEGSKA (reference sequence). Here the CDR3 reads CSARAGQETQYF. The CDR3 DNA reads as TGCAGTGCTAGAGCCGGCCAAGAGACCCAGTACTTC.

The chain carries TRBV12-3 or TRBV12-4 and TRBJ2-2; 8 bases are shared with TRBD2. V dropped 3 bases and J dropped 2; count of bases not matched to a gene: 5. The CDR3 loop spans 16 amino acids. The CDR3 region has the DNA TGTGCCAGCAGTTTTTGGACTAGCCCTAACACCGGGGAGCTGTTTTTT. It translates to CASSFWTSPNTGELFF.

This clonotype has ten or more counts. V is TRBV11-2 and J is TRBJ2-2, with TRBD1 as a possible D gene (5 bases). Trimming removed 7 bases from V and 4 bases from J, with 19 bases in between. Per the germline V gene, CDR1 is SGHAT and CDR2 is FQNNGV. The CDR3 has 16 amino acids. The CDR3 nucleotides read TGTGCCAGCAACCAGGGTGGGCAGGAGCTCACCGGGGAGCTGTTTTTT. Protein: CASNQGGQELTGELFF.

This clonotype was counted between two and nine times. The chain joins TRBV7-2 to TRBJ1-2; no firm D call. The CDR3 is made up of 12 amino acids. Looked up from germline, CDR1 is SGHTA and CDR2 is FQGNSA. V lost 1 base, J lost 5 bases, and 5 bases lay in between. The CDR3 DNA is TGTGCCAGCAGCTTAGGACCGTATGGCTACACCTTC. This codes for CASSLGPYGYTF.

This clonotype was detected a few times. The CDR3 is CASSDQASTDTQYF. CDR3 bases: TGCGCCAGCAGCGATCAAGCTAGCACAGATACGCAGTATTTT. The rearrangement uses TRBV5-1 and TRBJ2-3; no clear D gene. CDR1 SGHRS and CDR2 YFSETQ come from the germline V gene. The CDR3 totals 14 residues. V gave up 4 bases and J gave up 0 bases, with 9 bases separating them.

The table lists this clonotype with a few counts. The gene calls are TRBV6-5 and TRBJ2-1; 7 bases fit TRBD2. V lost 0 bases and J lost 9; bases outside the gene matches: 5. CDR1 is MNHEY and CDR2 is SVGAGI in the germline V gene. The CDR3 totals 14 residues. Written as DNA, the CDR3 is TGTGCCAGCAGTTACTCGGAGCGGGGCAGTGAGCAGTTCTTC. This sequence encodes CASSYSERGSEQFF.

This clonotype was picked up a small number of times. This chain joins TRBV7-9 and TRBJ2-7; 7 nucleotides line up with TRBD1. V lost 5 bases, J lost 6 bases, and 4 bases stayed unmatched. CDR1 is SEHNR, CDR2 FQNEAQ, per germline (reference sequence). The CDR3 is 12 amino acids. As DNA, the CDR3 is TGTGCCAGCAGCCGGACAGGCCCCGAGCAGTACTTC. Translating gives CASSRTGPEQYF.

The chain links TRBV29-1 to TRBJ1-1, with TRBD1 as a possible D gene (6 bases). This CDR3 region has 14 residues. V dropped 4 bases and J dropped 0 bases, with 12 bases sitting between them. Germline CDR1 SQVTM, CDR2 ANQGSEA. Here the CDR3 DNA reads TGCAGCGTTGGGAATGGGGGCATGAACACTGAAGCTTTCTTT. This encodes CSVGNGGMNTEAFF.

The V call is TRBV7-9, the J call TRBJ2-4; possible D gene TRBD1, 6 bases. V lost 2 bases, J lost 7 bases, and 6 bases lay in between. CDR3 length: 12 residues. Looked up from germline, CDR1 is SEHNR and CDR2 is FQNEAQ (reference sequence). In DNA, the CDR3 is TGTGCCAGCAGCTTAAGGGGGAACATTCAGTACTTC. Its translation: CASSLRGNIQYF. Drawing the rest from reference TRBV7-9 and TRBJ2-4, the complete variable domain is DTGVSQNPRHKITKRGQNVTFRCDPISEHNRLYWYRQTLGQGPEFLTYFQNEAQLEKSRLLSDRFSAERPKGSFSTLEIQRTEQGDSAMYLCASSLRGNIQYFGAGTRLSVL.

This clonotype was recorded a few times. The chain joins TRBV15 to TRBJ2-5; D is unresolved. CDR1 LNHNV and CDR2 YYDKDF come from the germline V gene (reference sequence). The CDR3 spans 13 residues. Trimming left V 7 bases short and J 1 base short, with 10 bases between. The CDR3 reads CATTLDPQETQYF. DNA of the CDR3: TGTGCCACCACCCTCGATCCCCAAGAGACCCAGTACTTC.

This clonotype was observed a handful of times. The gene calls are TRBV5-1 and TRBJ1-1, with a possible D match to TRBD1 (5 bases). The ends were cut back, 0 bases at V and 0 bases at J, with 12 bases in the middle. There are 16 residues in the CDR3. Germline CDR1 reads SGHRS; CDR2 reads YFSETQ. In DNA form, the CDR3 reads TGCGCCAGCAGCTTGGCCGTGGGGGGGATGAACACTGAAGCTTTCTTT. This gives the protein CASSLAVGGMNTEAFF.

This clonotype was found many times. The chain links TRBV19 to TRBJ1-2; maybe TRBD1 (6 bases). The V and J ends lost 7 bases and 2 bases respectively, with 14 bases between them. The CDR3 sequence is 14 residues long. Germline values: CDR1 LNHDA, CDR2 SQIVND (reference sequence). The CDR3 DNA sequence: TGTGCCAGTATGGGGGCAGGGGTAAACTATGGCTACACCTTC. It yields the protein CASMGAGVNYGYTF. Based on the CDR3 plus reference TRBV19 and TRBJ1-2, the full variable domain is DGGITQSPKYLFRKEGQNVTLSCEQNLNHDAMYWYRQDPGQGLRLIYYSQIVNDFQKGDIAEGYSVSREKKESFPLTVTSAQKNPTAFYLCASMGAGVNYGYTFGSGTRLTVV.

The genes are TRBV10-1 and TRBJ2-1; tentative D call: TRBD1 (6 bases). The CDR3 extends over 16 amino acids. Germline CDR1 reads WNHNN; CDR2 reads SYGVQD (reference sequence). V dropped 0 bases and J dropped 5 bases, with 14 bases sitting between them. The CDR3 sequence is CASSESYRVGDNEQFF. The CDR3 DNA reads TGCGCCAGCAGTGAGTCATACAGGGTGGGGGACAATGAGCAGTTCTTC.

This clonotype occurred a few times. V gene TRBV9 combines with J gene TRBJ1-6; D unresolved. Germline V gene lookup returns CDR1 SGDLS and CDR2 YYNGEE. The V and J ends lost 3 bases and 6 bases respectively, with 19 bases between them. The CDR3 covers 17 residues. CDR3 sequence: CASSDLARAAGNSPLHF. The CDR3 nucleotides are TGTGCCAGCAGCGATCTCGCTCGGGCGGCGGGTAATTCACCCCTCCACTTT.

Here the CDR3 reads CASSALGGTEAFF. The CDR3 nucleotides are TGTGCCAGCAGCGCCCTAGGGGGAACTGAAGCTTTCTTT. The rearrangement links TRBV7-2 to TRBJ1-1; perhaps TRBD1 as D (6 bases). The CDR3 spans 13 residues. The V gene lost 5 bases and the J gene lost 5 bases, with 12 bases spanning the gap. CDR1 and CDR2 (germline): SGHTA, FQGNSA.

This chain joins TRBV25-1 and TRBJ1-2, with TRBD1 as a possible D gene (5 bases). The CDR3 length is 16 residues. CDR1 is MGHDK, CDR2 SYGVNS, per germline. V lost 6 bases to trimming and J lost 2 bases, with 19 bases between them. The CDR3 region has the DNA TGTGCCAGCAGCGGAGTGCAGGACATAGCCAACTATGGCTACACCTTC. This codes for CASSGVQDIANYGYTF.

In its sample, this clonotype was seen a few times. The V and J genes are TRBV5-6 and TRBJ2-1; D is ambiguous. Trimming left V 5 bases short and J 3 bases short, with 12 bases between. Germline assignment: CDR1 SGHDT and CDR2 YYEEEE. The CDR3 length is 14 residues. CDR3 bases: TGTGCCAGCAGTCTACCCAGTTTCTACAATGAGCAGTTCTTC. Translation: CASSLPSFYNEQFF.

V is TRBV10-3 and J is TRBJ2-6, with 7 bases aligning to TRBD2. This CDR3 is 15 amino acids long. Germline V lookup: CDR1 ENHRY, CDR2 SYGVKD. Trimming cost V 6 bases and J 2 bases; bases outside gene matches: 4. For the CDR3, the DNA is TGTGCCATCAGCCAGGGAGGGACTGGGGCCAACGTCCTGACTTTC. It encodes CAISQGGTGANVLTF.

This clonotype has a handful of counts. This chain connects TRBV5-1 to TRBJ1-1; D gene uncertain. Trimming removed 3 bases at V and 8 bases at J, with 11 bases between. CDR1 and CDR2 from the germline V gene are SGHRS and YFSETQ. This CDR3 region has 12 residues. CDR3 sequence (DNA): TGCGCCAGCAGCTCCGGACGGGCCGAAGCTTTCTTT. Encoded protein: CASSSGRAEAFF.

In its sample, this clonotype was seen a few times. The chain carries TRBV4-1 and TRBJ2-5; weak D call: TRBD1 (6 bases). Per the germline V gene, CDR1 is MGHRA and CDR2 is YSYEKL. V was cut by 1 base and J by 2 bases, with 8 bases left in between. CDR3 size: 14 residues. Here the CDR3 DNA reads TGCGCCAGCAGCCAAGCCGACAGGCAAGAGACCCAGTACTTC. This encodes CASSQADRQETQYF.

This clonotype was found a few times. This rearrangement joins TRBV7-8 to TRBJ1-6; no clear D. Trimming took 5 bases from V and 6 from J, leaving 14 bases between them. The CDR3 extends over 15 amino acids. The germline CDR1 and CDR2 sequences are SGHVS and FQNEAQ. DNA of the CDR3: TGTGCCAGCAGCCTAGGGAGATACACTAATTCACCCCTCCACTTT. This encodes CASSLGRYTNSPLHF.

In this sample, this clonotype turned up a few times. CDR3 DNA sequence: TGTGCCAGCAGCGAAATAACTGGGATGTCCGGGGAGCTGTTTTTT. As protein: CASSEITGMSGELFF. V gene TRBV14 combines with J gene TRBJ2-2; D not certain. This CDR3 region has 15 residues. The germline gives CDR1 SGHDN, CDR2 FVKESK. V lost 5 bases and J lost 6, with 16 bases in between.

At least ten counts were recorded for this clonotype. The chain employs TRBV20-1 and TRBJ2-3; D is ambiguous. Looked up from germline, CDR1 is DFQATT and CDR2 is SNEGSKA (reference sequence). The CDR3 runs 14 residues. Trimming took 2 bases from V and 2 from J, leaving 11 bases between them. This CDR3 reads CSARPNYFTDTQYF. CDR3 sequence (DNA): TGCAGTGCTAGACCTAACTACTTCACAGATACGCAGTATTTT.

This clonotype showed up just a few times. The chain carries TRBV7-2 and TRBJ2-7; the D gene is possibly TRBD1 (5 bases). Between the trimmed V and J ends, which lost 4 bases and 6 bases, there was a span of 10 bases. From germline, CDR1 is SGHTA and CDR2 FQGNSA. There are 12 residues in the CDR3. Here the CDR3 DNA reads TGTGCCAGCAGCTCACCTAGGGGCGAGCAGTACTTC. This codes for CASSSPRGEQYF.